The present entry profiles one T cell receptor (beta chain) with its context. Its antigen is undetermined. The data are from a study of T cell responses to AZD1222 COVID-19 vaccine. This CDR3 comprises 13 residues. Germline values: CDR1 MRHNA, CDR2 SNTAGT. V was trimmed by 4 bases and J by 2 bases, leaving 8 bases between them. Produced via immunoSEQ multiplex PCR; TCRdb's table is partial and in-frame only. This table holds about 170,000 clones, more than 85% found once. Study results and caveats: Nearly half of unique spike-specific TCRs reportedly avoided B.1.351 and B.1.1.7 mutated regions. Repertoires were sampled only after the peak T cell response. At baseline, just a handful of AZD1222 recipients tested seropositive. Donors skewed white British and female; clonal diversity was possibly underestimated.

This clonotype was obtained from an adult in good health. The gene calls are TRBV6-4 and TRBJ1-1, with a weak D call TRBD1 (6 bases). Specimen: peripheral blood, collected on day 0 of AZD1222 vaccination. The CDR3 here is CASSATGNTEAFF. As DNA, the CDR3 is TGTGCCAGCAGTGCGACAGGAAACACTGAAGCTTTCTTT.